The TCR beta chain under discussion was sequenced for a study of lymphopenia after photon versus proton radiotherapy. Here immunoSEQ multiplex PCR was the method, and the copy in TCRdb shows in-frame clones only, minus some. Of around 55,000 clones listed, about four fifths are singletons. Notes on the study in general: Post-nadir diversity loss with photons came from oligoclonal expansion, particularly CD8+ Temra cells.

The CDR3 runs 12 residues. V lost 3 bases and J 3 bases, leaving 3 bases between the germline ends. The germline V gene has CDR1 MNHNS and CDR2 SASEGT. A word on this clone: Its antigen is undetermined.

The source material was peripheral blood, sampled from a patient treated with proton-based radiotherapy. The receptor was isolated from a man in his sixties with pancreatic cancer. The chain recombines TRBV6-1 with TRBJ1-5; D is undetermined. The CDR3 DNA sequence: TGTGCCAGCAGTGACCCCAATCAGCCCCAGCATTTT. Protein sequence: CASSDPNQPQHF.